This T cell receptor beta chain was sequenced during a study of cytomegalovirus exposure and HLA in healthy donors. The V gene's germline CDR1 is SGHNT and CDR2 YENEEA. V lost 1 base, J lost 2 bases, and 13 bases lay in between. The CDR3 totals 16 residues. The PCR employed 60 Vbeta primers together with 13 Jbeta primers. This table comes from immunoSEQ multiplex PCR, and its TCRdb copy is limited to in-frame clones, with some not included. This table holds tens of thousands of clones, under 85% found once. The genes are TRBV11-3 and TRBJ2-3; a weak D match, TRBD2 (7 bases). Sequencing was carried out using PBMCs. The TCR originated in a man over 45 in good health and CMV-seropositive. CDR3 nucleotides: TGTGCCAGCAGCTTAGGGGGGGGCCGAGCCACAGATACGCAGTATTTT. It codes for CASSLGGGRATDTQYF.